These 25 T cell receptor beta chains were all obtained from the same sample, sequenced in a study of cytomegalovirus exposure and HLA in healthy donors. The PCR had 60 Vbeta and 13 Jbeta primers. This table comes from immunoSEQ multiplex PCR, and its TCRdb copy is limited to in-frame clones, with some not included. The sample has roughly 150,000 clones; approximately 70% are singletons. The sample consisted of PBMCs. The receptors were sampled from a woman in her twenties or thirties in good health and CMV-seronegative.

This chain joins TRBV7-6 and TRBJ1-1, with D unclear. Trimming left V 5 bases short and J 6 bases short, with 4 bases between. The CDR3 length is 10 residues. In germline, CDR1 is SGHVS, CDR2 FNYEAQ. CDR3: CASSTPEAFF. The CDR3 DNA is TGTGCCAGCAGCACTCCTGAAGCTTTCTTT.

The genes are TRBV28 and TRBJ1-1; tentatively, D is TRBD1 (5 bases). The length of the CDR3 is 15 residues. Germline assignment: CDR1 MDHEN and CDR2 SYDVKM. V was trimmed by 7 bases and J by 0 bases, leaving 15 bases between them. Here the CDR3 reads CASTLSGGMNTEAFF. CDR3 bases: TGTGCCAGCACCCTCTCCGGGGGGATGAACACTGAAGCTTTCTTT.

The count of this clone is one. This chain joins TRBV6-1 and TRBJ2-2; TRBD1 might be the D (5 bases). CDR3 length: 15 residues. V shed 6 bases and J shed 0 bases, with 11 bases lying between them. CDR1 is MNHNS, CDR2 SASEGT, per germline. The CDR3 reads CASSRDSANTGELFF. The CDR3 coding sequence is TGTGCCAGCAGCCGAGACAGCGCGAACACCGGGGAGCTGTTTTTT.

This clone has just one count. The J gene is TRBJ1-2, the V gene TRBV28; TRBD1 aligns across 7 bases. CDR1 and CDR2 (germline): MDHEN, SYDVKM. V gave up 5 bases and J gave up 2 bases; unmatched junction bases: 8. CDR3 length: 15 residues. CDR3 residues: CASSLLQGVNYGYTF. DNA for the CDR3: TGTGCCAGCAGTCTTCTGCAGGGGGTGAACTATGGCTACACCTTC.

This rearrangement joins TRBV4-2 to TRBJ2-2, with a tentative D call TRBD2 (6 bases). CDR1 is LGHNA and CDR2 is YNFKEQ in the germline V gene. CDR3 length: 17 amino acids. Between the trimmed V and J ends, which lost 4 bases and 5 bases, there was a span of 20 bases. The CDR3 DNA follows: TGTGCCAGCAGCCCTGGGGGGTCCGGGAGTGGGACCGGGGAGCTGTTTTTT. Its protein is CASSPGGSGSGTGELFF.

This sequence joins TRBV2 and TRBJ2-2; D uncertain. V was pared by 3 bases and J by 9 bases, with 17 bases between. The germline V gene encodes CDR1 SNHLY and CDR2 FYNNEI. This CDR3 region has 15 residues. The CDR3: CASSDSRPSERELFF. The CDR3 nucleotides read TGTGCCAGCAGTGACTCCCGGCCTAGTGAGCGGGAGCTGTTTTTT.

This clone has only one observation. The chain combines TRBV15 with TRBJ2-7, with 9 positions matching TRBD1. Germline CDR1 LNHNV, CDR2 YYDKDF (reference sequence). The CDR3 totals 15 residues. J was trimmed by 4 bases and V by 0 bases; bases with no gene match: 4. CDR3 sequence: CATSRDLGTGYEQYF. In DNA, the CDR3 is TGTGCCACCAGCAGAGATCTCGGGACAGGGTACGAGCAGTACTTC.

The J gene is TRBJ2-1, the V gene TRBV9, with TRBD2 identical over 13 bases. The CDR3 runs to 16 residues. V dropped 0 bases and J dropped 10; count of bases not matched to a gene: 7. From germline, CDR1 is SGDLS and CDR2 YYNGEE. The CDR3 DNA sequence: TGTGCCAGCAGCGTAGCTGGACTAGCGGGAGAGGAGGAGCAGTTCTTC. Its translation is CASSVAGLAGEEEQFF.

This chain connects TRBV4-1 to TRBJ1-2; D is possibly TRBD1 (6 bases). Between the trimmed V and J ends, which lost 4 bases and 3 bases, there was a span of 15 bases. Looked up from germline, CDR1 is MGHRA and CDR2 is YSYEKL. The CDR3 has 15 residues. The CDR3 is CASSRKQGGDYGYTF. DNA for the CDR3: TGCGCCAGCAGCCGCAAACAGGGAGGGGACTATGGCTACACCTTC.

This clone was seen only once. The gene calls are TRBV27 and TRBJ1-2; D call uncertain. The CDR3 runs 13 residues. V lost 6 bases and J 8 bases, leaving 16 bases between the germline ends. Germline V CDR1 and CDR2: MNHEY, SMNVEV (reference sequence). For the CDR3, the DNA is TGTGCCAGCAGCTTCTTACCGGAGCAAGGCTACACCTTC. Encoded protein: CASSFLPEQGYTF.

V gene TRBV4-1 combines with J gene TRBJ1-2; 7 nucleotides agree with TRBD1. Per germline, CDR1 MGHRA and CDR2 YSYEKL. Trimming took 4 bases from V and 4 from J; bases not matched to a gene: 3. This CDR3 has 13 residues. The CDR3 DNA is TGCGCCAGCAGCCGGACAGGTCCCTATGGCTACACCTTC. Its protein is CASSRTGPYGYTF.

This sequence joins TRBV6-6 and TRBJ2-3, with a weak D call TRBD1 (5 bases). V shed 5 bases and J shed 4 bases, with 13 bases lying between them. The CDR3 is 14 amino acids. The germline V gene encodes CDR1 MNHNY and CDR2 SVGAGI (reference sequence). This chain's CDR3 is CASSPRAGPDTQYF. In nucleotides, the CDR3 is TGTGCCAGCAGTCCCAGGGCAGGGCCAGATACGCAGTATTTT.

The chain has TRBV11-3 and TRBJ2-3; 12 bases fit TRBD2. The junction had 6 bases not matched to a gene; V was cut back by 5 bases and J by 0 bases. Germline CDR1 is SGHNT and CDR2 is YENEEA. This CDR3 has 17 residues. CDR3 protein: CASSELAGGASTDTQYF. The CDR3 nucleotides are TGTGCCAGCAGCGAACTAGCGGGAGGAGCAAGCACAGATACGCAGTATTTT. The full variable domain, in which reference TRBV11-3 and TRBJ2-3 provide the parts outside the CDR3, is EAGVVQSPRYKIIEKKQPVAFWCNPISGHNTLYWYLQNLGQGPELLIRYENEEAVDDSQLPKDRFSAERLKGVDSTLKIQPAELGDSAVYLCASSELAGGASTDTQYFGPGTRLTVL.

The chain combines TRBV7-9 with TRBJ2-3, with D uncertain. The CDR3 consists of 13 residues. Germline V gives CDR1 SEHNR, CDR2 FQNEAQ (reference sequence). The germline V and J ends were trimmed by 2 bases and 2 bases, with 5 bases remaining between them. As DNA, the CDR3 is TGTGCCAGCAGCTTATGGCCCACAGATACGCAGTATTTT. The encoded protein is CASSLWPTDTQYF.

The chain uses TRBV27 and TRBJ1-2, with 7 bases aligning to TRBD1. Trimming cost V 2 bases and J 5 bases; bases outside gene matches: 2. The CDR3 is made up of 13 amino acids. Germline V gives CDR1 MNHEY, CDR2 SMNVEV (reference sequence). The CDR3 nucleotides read TGTGCCAGCAGTTTAAGGACAGGTTATGGCTACACCTTC. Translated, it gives CASSLRTGYGYTF.

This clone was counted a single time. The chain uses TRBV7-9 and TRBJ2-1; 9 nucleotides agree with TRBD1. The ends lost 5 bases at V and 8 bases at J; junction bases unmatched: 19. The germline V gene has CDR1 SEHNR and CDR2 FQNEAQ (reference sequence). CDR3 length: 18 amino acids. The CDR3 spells CASSRDRVQTLGSDEQFF. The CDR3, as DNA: TGTGCCAGCAGCCGGGACAGGGTTCAGACCTTGGGATCGGATGAGCAGTTCTTC.

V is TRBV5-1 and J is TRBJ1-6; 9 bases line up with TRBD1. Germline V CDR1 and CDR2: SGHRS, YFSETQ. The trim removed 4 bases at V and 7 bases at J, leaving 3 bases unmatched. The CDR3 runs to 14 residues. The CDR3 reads CASSRDRVNSPLHF. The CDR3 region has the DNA TGCGCCAGCAGCCGGGACAGGGTAAATTCACCCCTCCACTTT.

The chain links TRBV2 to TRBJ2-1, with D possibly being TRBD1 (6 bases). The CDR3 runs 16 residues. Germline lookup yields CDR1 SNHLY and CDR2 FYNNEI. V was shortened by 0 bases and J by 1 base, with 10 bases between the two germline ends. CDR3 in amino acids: CASSEATGFSYNEQFF. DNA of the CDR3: TGTGCCAGCAGTGAAGCTACAGGGTTTTCCTACAATGAGCAGTTCTTC. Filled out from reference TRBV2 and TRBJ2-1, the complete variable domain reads EPEVTQTPSHQVTQMGQEVILRCVPISNHLYFYWYRQILGQKVEFLVSFYNNEISEKSEIFDDQFSVERPDGSNFTLKIRSTKLEDSAMYFCASSEATGFSYNEQFFGPGTRLTVL.

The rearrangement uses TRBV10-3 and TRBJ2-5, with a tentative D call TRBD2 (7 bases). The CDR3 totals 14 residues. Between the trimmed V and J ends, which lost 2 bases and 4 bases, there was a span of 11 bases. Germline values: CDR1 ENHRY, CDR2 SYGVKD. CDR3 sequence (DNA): TGTGCCATCAGTGAGAAGGGGGGGCCAGAGACCCAGTACTTC. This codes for CAISEKGGPETQYF.

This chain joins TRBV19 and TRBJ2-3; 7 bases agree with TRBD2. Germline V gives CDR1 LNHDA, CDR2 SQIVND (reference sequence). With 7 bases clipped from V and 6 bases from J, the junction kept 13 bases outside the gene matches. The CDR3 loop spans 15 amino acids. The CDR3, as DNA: TGTGCCAGTACACGGGTCGGGGGGTTGGGTGATACGCAGTATTTT. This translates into CASTRVGGLGDTQYF.

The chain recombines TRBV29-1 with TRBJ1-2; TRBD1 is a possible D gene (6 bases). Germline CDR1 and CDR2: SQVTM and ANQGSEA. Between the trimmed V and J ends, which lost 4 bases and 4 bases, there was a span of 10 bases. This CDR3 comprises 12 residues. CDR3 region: CSVGEQGYGYTF. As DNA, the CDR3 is TGCAGCGTTGGTGAACAGGGCTATGGCTACACCTTC.

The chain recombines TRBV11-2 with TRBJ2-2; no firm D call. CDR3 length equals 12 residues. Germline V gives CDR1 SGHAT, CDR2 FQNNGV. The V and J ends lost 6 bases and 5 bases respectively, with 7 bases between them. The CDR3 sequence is CASRIGTGELFF. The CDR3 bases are TGTGCCAGCAGAATCGGGACCGGGGAGCTGTTTTTT. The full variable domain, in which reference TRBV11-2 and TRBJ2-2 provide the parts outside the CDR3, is EAGVAQSPRYKIIEKRQSVAFWCNPISGHATLYWYQQILGQGPKLLIQFQNNGVVDDSQLPKDRFSAERLKGVDSTLKIQPAKLEDSAVYLCASRIGTGELFFGEGSRLTVL.

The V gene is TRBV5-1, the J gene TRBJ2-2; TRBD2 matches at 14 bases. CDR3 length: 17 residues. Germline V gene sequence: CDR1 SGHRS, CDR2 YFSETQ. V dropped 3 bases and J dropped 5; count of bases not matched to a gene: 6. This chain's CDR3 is CASSWGTSGRKTGELFF. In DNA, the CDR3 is TGCGCCAGCAGCTGGGGGACTAGCGGGAGAAAAACCGGGGAGCTGTTTTTT.

CDR3 in amino acids: CASSLSTTTTLTTYEQYF. CDR3 nucleotides: TGCGCCAGCAGCTTATCCACTACCACTACTCTTACGACCTACGAGCAGTACTTC. The chain employs TRBV5-1 and TRBJ2-7; D call uncertain. The CDR3 covers 18 residues. Germline CDR1 reads SGHRS; CDR2 reads YFSETQ. Trimming left V 2 bases short and J 2 bases short, with 23 bases between.

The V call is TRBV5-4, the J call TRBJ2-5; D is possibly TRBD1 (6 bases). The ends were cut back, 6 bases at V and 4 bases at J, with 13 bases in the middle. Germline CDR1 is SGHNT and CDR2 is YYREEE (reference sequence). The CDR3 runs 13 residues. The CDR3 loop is CASMGQGLETQYF. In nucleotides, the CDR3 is TGTGCCAGCATGGGACAAGGATTAGAGACCCAGTACTTC.